These 13 T cell receptor beta chains came from one sample sequenced in a study of early T cells in non-severe SARS-CoV-2 infection. TCRdb ran MiXCR on the 5' RACE reads and lists one entry per CDR3 protein. This sample has 30,000 to 40,000 distinct CDR3 sequences, with more than 4.5% found just once. The sample comprised whole blood. The receptors come from an adult who was a healthcare worker with PCR-confirmed SARS-CoV-2 infection or an uninfected control (not recorded which).

This clonotype showed up just a few times. The chain joins TRBV28 to TRBJ2-3; 11 positions match TRBD2. Germline V CDR1 and CDR2: MDHEN, SYDVKM. This CDR3 comprises 16 residues. V trimming: 2 bases; J trimming: 4 bases; junction bases outside the gene matches: 5. The CDR3 coding sequence is TGTGCCAGCAGTTTAGGAGGACTAGCGGGCCCAGATACGCAGTATTTT. Translated, it gives CASSLGGLAGPDTQYF.

There are many counts of this clonotype. The chain uses TRBV4-1 and TRBJ2-7; D is perhaps TRBD2 (5 bases). Trimming removed 4 bases from V and 0 bases from J, with 13 bases in between. From germline, CDR1 is MGHRA and CDR2 YSYEKL. This CDR3 spans 15 amino acids. This chain's CDR3 is CASSPGLFSSYEQYF. DNA of the CDR3: TGCGCCAGCAGCCCAGGACTCTTTAGCTCCTACGAGCAGTACTTC.

This clonotype turned up a few times. The genes are TRBV27 and TRBJ2-7; the D is unclear. V was pared by 3 bases and J by 0 bases, with 9 bases between. The V gene's germline CDR1 is MNHEY and CDR2 SMNVEV (reference sequence). CDR3 length: 14 amino acids. The CDR3 region has the DNA TGTGCCAGCAGTTTTGGCCAGGTCTCCTACGAGCAGTACTTC. Translating gives CASSFGQVSYEQYF.

This clonotype was counted many times. The chain uses TRBV14 and TRBJ2-1, with D uncertain. This CDR3 spans 18 amino acids. The germline CDR1 and CDR2 sequences are SGHDN and FVKESK. Trimming left V 0 bases short and J 0 bases short, with 15 bases between. In DNA form, the CDR3 reads TGTGCCAGCAGCCAAGAAAGAACTTGGGGAAGCTCCTACAATGAGCAGTTCTTC. It yields the protein CASSQERTWGSSYNEQFF.

This clonotype has at least ten counts. The J gene is TRBJ2-1, the V gene TRBV19, with 10 bases lining up with TRBD2. V trimming: 3 bases; J trimming: 1 base; junction bases outside the gene matches: 3. Germline values: CDR1 LNHDA, CDR2 SQIVND (reference sequence). The CDR3 is made up of 16 amino acids. CDR3 bases: TGTGCCAGTAGTATCAAACTAGCGGGGTCCTACAATGAGCAGTTCTTC. Its protein is CASSIKLAGSYNEQFF.

This clonotype was recorded at least ten times. CDR3 region: CASSQDGGTGLLAKNIQYF. DNA of the CDR3: TGCGCCAGCAGCCAAGACGGGGGTACAGGTCTACTAGCCAAAAACATTCAGTACTTC. The chain couples TRBV4-1 to TRBJ2-4, with D possibly matching TRBD2 (6 bases). CDR1 is MGHRA and CDR2 is YSYEKL in the germline V gene. V was cut by 0 bases and J by 0 bases, with 18 bases left in between. This CDR3 is built from 19 residues.

This clonotype was counted many times. The chain links TRBV24-1 to TRBJ2-1; 13 nucleotides agree with TRBD2. J gave up 7 bases and V 4 bases, and 0 bases lay outside the gene matches. Germline CDR1 KGHDR, CDR2 SFDVKD. The CDR3 totals 14 residues. The CDR3 DNA sequence: TGTGCCACCAGTGAGGGACTAGCGGGGAATGAGCAGTTCTTC. It specifies CATSEGLAGNEQFF.

Many counts were recorded for this clonotype. V and J are TRBV7-6 and TRBJ2-5, with 7 bases identical to TRBD1. V shed 4 bases and J 5 bases; nucleotides not matched to a gene: 13. Per germline, CDR1 SGHVS and CDR2 FNYEAQ. CDR3 length: 16 residues. CDR3 DNA: TGTGCCAGCAGCTCTTTGGGCCTAGGGGGCCGGGAGACCCAGTACTTC. This translates into CASSSLGLGGRETQYF.

This clonotype was counted at least ten times. This rearrangement joins TRBV7-6 to TRBJ2-1; tentatively, D is TRBD2 (5 bases). The V and J ends lost 1 base and 3 bases respectively, with 7 bases between them. Germline CDR1 reads SGHVS; CDR2 reads FNYEAQ. The CDR3 totals 14 residues. The CDR3 loop reads CASSLGGIYNEQFF. The CDR3 DNA follows: TGTGCCAGCAGCTTAGGAGGGATCTACAATGAGCAGTTCTTC. Full variable domain (rest looked up from reference TRBV7-6 and TRBJ2-1): GAGVSQSPRYKVTKRGQDVALRCDPISGHVSLYWYRQALGQGPEFLTYFNYEAQQDKSGLPNDRFSAERPEGSISTLTIQRTEQRDSAMYRCASSLGGIYNEQFFGPGTRLTVL.

This clonotype was counted ten times or more. DNA of the CDR3: TGTGCCAGTAGTTCCAGGACAGGCACCCTGGAAAAACTGTTTTTT. Amino acid sequence: CASSSRTGTLEKLFF. The genes are TRBV19 and TRBJ1-4, with 7 bases lining up with TRBD1. Trimming cost V 5 bases and J 8 bases; bases outside gene matches: 11. Germline V lookup: CDR1 LNHDA, CDR2 SQIVND (reference sequence). The CDR3 totals 15 residues.

This clonotype was found many times. The chain has TRBV10-3 and TRBJ2-1; 10 bases align to TRBD1. With V trimmed by 3 bases and J by 2 bases, 4 bases remained unmatched. In germline, CDR1 is ENHRY, CDR2 SYGVKD. This CDR3 spans 16 amino acids. CDR3 nucleotide sequence: TGTGCCATCAGTGATGACAGGGGGCTTCCCTACAATGAGCAGTTCTTC. Amino acid sequence: CAISDDRGLPYNEQFF.

This clonotype was recorded at least ten times. CDR3 DNA: TGTGCCAGCAGCCAACCTGGTCCCGGGACGTTTTCGAAGCAGTTCTTC. As protein: CASSQPGPGTFSKQFF. The chain links TRBV14 to TRBJ2-1; D is possibly TRBD1 or TRBD2 (5 bases each). Per germline, CDR1 SGHDN and CDR2 FVKESK. The V end was cut by 2 bases, the J end by 11 bases, with 22 bases between. This CDR3 comprises 16 residues.

This clonotype was counted at least ten times. The V gene is TRBV12-3 or TRBV12-4, the J gene TRBJ2-5, with a possible D match to TRBD2 (5 bases). The ends were cut back, 3 bases at V and 5 bases at J, with 10 bases in the middle. The CDR3 contains 13 residues. For the CDR3, the DNA is TGTGCCAGCAGTTTCGGGGTAGTTGAGACCCAGTACTTC. Protein product: CASSFGVVETQYF.